This T cell receptor (beta chain) was identified in a study of T cells after yellow fever vaccination. Of note for this clonotype: Its specificity is unknown.

Study findings and constraints: Repertoires obtained by FACS sorting could include abundant clonotypes that entered as contaminants from the bulk population.

5'RACE template switching produced TCR cDNA carrying a universal primer site and UMIs. Using its own MiXCR run on the 5' RACE reads, TCRdb lists one record per CDR3 protein. The profile shows hundreds of thousands of distinct CDR3 sequences, roughly 8.4% of them singletons. The V end was cut by 6 bases, the J end by 3 bases, with 14 bases between. This CDR3 contains 14 residues. Germline V CDR1 and CDR2: MNHEY, SMNVEV (reference sequence). This sequence was found in a man between 18 and 35 years old who received the YFV17D yellow fever vaccine. V and J are TRBV27 and TRBJ2-5; the D is unclear. The input for sequencing was PBMCs, taken 35 to 50 days after the first yellow fever vaccination. This CDR3 is CASSFGPYKETQYF. The CDR3 DNA is TGTGCCAGCAGCTTCGGGCCGTATAAAGAGACCCAGTACTTC.